This entry is about one T cell receptor (beta chain). Each participant with HIV received care in the United States. Germline lookup yields CDR1 WSHSY and CDR2 SAAADI. This CDR3 is 15 amino acids long. The V gene end was trimmed by 7 bases and the J gene end by 4 bases; junction bases not matched to a gene: 7. The sample originates from a study of long-term antiretroviral therapy in people with HIV. They ran version v3.0 of the immunoSEQ assay at survey level. Only in-frame clones appear in the TCRdb table, and some are missing; sequencing was by immunoSEQ multiplex PCR. The sample has about 20,000 clones, about nine tenths seen once.

This sequence joins TRBV10-2 and TRBJ2-1, with 10 bases aligning to TRBD1. The origin of this receptor is a woman aged 25 to 45 with HIV. This specimen was unsorted PBMCs, taken about 4.6 years before starting antiretroviral therapy. The CDR3 DNA reads as TGCGCCAGCACCGGCGGACAGGGGGGGTACAATGAGCAGTTCTTC. This encodes CASTGGQGGYNEQFF.